This T cell receptor (beta chain) appears in the sequencing data of a study of cytomegalovirus exposure and HLA in healthy donors. Study at large: Researchers found that roughly 77% of almost 400 genotyped donors fell within the Caucasian-associated ancestry cluster.

Losses at the gene ends were 2 bases for V and 3 bases for J; bases not matched to a gene: 5. Germline-derived CDR1 and CDR2 are SGDLS and YYNGEE. The CDR3 is 16 amino acids. To note about this clone: The target antigen is unknown.

General study results and limits: Within an earlier analysis, most TCR beta V segments proved productive either about 87% or about 30% of the time. Among donors in an Asian-associated ancestry cluster, a later analysis reportedly found fewer N-insertions than the approximately 700-donor mean.

Nominal health characterized the donors when sampled, though unrecorded immune exposures were likely. It was with 60 Vbeta and 13 Jbeta primers that the PCR ran. This table comes from immunoSEQ multiplex PCR, and its TCRdb copy is limited to in-frame clones, with some not included. The table lists roughly 180,000 clones, about 79% of them singletons. J is TRBJ2-1 and V is TRBV9; the match to TRBD2 covers 10 bases. The TCR was taken from a man in his fifties or sixties in good health and CMV-seropositive. Source material: PBMCs. The CDR3 is CASSVSGGAYYNEQFF. In nucleotides, the CDR3 is TGTGCCAGCAGCGTGAGCGGGGGGGCTTACTACAATGAGCAGTTCTTC.